The 2 T cell receptor beta chains presented below share a single source sample, sequenced in a study of blood T cell repertoires in COVID-19. Sequenced by immunoSEQ multiplex PCR; TCRdb stores in-frame clones only, minus some. Among approximately 360,000 clones, nearly 90% were seen once, and the ten largest hold about 6.5%. Sequencing input: peripheral blood. Receptors were obtained from a man aged 18 to 29 with active or convalescent COVID-19.

J is TRBJ2-7 and V is TRBV5-6; 7 bases map to TRBD1. Germline CDR1 reads SGHDT; CDR2 reads YYEEEE. There are 17 residues in the CDR3. V gave up 0 bases and J gave up 0 bases; unmatched junction bases: 9. In nucleotides, the CDR3 is TGTGCCAGCAGCTTGGTCACAGTTGGACAGGACTCCTACGAGCAGTACTTC. Translation: CASSLVTVGQDSYEQYF.

The chain employs TRBV5-1 and TRBJ2-1, with TRBD1 matching 7 bases. Trimming at V came to 6 bases and at J to 3 bases, leaving 9 bases not matched to a gene. This CDR3 spans 15 amino acids. The germline V gene has CDR1 SGHRS and CDR2 YFSETQ. CDR3 region: CASTPNGDSYNEQFF. CDR3 bases: TGCGCCAGCACCCCGAACGGGGACAGCTACAATGAGCAGTTCTTC. The full variable domain, rest sourced from reference TRBV5-1 and TRBJ2-1, is KAGVTQTPRYLIKTRGQQVTLSCSPISGHRSVSWYQQTPGQGLQFLFEYFSETQRNKGNFPGRFSGRQFSNSRSEMNVSTLELGDSALYLCASTPNGDSYNEQFFGPGTRLTVL.